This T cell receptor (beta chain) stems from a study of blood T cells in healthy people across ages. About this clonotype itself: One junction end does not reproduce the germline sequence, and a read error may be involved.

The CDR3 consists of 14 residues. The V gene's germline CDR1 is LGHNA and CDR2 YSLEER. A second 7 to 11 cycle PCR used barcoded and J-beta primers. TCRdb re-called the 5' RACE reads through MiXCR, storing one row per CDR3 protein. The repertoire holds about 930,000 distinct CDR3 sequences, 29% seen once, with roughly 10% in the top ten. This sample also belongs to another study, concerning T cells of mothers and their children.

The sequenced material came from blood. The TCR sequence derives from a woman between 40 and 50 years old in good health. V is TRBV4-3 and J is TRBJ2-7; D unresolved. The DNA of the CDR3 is TGCACCAGCAGTCCAGCCGCTCAAACCTACGAGCAGTACTTC. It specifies CTSSPAAQTYEQYF.